Shown below are 18 T cell receptor beta chains from a single sample sequenced in a study of graft-versus-host responses after intestinal transplantation. Sequenced by immunoSEQ multiplex PCR; TCRdb stores in-frame clones only, minus some. Of over 75,000 clones in the sample, 88% were seen once. These receptors have no known antigen. The input for sequencing was unstimulated CD4+ T cells sorted from spleen or lymph node cells, taken before transplant. These receptor sequences come from a human donor who was the organ donor for an intestinal transplant.

This rearrangement joins TRBV6-5 to TRBJ2-5; TRBD2 aligns across 7 bases. Germline V lookup: CDR1 MNHEY, CDR2 SVGAGI. The CDR3 has 14 amino acids. V dropped 6 bases and J dropped 5; count of bases not matched to a gene: 9. CDR3 protein: CASSPRLASETQYF. CDR3 in DNA: TGTGCCAGCAGCCCCCGACTAGCAAGTGAGACCCAGTACTTC.

The V call is TRBV4-2, the J call TRBJ2-7; 9 bases fit TRBD2. CDR1 and CDR2 (germline): LGHNA, YNFKEQ. This CDR3 is built from 17 residues. The J segment lost 1 base and the V segment lost 3 bases, leaving 10 bases of the junction unmatched. The CDR3 bases are TGTGCCAGCAGCCAGGGGACTTCTAGCGGGGTTTCCTACGAGCAGTACTTC. This encodes CASSQGTSSGVSYEQYF.

The V call is TRBV18, the J call TRBJ1-1; TRBD1 aligns across 8 bases. The germline CDR1 and CDR2 sequences are KGHSH and LQKENI. The V and J ends lost 4 bases and 3 bases, in that order; junction bases with no gene match: 7. The CDR3 is 15 amino acids. The CDR3 DNA follows: TGTGCCAGCTCACGGACAGGGCTGGGGGACACTGAAGCTTTCTTT. Protein product: CASSRTGLGDTEAFF.

The genes are TRBV6-1 and TRBJ2-2; 7 bases are shared with TRBD2. The CDR3 has 15 amino acids. Germline loops: CDR1 MNHNS, CDR2 SASEGT. The ends lost 6 bases at V and 7 bases at J; junction bases unmatched: 11. Here the CDR3 reads CASRKAGPDGGELFF. The DNA of the CDR3 is TGTGCCAGCAGGAAAGCGGGACCCGACGGCGGGGAGCTGTTTTTT.

The V gene is TRBV11-2, the J gene TRBJ2-7; weak D call: TRBD2 (5 bases). This CDR3 is built from 14 residues. V was trimmed by 4 bases and J by 3 bases, leaving 13 bases between them. Germline V lookup: CDR1 SGHAT, CDR2 FQNNGV. The CDR3 DNA follows: TGTGCCAGCAGCTCGGGGAAGACCAACTACGAGCAGTACTTC. Its translation is CASSSGKTNYEQYF.

The chain carries TRBV4-1 and TRBJ2-5; 10 bases match TRBD2. V lost 1 base to trimming and J lost 4 bases; unmatched junction nucleotides: 3. This CDR3 has 15 amino acids. The V gene's germline CDR1 is MGHRA and CDR2 YSYEKL. CDR3 in DNA: TGCGCCAGCAGCCAAGTAGCTAGCGGGAGAGAGACCCAGTACTTC. It translates to CASSQVASGRETQYF.

The count of this clone is one. The CDR3 sequence is CASSGTGTRWVIQYF. Written as DNA, the CDR3 is TGTGCCAGCAGTGGAACCGGGACTAGATGGGTCATTCAGTACTTC. The rearrangement uses TRBV6-5 and TRBJ2-4, with 8 bases matching TRBD2. CDR3 length equals 15 residues. Germline CDR1 MNHEY, CDR2 SVGAGI. After removal of 5 bases from V and 9 bases from J, the junction contained 12 bases not matched to a gene.

This rearrangement joins TRBV28 to TRBJ1-1; no clear D gene. The CDR3 is made up of 13 amino acids. Germline CDR1 reads MDHEN; CDR2 reads SYDVKM. Trimming took off 3 bases at V and 1 base at J, with 6 bases between the two ends. In DNA, the CDR3 is TGTGCCAGCAGTTTGACGGGGAACACTGAAGCTTTCTTT. Encoded protein: CASSLTGNTEAFF.

V usage is TRBV5-6 and J usage is TRBJ1-1; D possibly corresponds to TRBD1 (6 bases). Trimming removed 3 bases at V and 8 bases at J, with 14 bases between. CDR3 length: 13 residues. The V gene's germline CDR1 is SGHDT and CDR2 YYEEEE. The CDR3 DNA reads TGTGCCAGCAGCTCGGGTGACAGGCGGGAAGCTTTCTTT. Encoded protein: CASSSGDRREAFF.

The chain combines TRBV5-8 with TRBJ2-5, with 10 bases identical to TRBD1. V gave up 0 bases and J gave up 2 bases; unmatched junction bases: 1. The germline V gene encodes CDR1 SGHTS and CDR2 YDEGEE. CDR3 length equals 15 residues. CDR3 sequence (DNA): TGTGCCAGCAGCTTGGAGGGACAGGGGCAAGAGACCCAGTACTTC. Translation gives CASSLEGQGQETQYF. Complete variable domain (other parts from reference TRBV5-8 and TRBJ2-5): EAGVTQSPTHLIKTRGQQATLRCSPISGHTSVYWYQQALGLGLQFLLWYDEGEERNRGNFPPRFSGRQFPNYSSELNVNALELEDSALYLCASSLEGQGQETQYFGPGTRLLVL.

V is TRBV25-1 and J is TRBJ1-1; possible D gene TRBD1, 6 bases. The germline V gene encodes CDR1 MGHDK and CDR2 SYGVNS. Trimming took off 5 bases at V and 1 base at J, with 11 bases between the two ends. The CDR3 extends over 14 amino acids. CDR3 in amino acids: CASSQQGPNTEAFF. The CDR3, as DNA: TGTGCCAGCAGTCAACAGGGCCCGAACACTGAAGCTTTCTTT. Supplemented by reference TRBV25-1 and TRBJ1-1, the full variable domain reads EADIYQTPRYLVIGTGKKITLECSQTMGHDKMYWYQQDPGMELHLIHYSYGVNSTEKGDLSSESTVSRIRTEHFPLTLESARPSHTSQYLCASSQQGPNTEAFFGQGTRLTVV.

The chain couples TRBV27 to TRBJ2-7, with 7 positions matching TRBD1. The germline V gene has CDR1 MNHEY and CDR2 SMNVEV (reference sequence). V shed 6 bases, J shed 4 bases, and the junction held 15 bases outside the gene matches. This CDR3 spans 16 amino acids. The CDR3 bases are TGTGCCAGCAGCACCTCCCGGACAGGATCACTTTACGAGCAGTACTTC. Residues: CASSTSRTGSLYEQYF.

The CDR3 spells CASSQRGGTGNEQFF. DNA of the CDR3: TGTGCCAGCAGCCAACGGGGGGGAACCGGCAATGAGCAGTTCTTC. The rearrangement uses TRBV7-3 and TRBJ2-1; 8 bases match TRBD2. CDR3 length: 15 amino acids. V shed 5 bases and J 6 bases; nucleotides not matched to a gene: 9. The germline V gene encodes CDR1 SGHTA and CDR2 FQGTGA.

The rearrangement uses TRBV4-2 and TRBJ2-1, with 10 bases identical to TRBD1. Per germline, CDR1 LGHNA and CDR2 YNFKEQ. The CDR3 has 16 amino acids. V lost 2 bases to trimming and J lost 6 bases; unmatched junction nucleotides: 7. The chain's CDR3 is CASSQPGTGDGNEQFF. The DNA for the CDR3 is TGTGCCAGCAGCCAACCCGGGACAGGGGATGGCAATGAGCAGTTCTTC.

CDR3 nucleotides: TGTGCCAGCAGCTTAAGGAGCACGACAGATACGCAGTATTTT. It codes for CASSLRSTTDTQYF. V is TRBV7-2 and J is TRBJ2-3; D is unclear. V was clipped by 2 bases and J by 3 bases, with 9 bases between them. Germline lookup yields CDR1 SGHTA and CDR2 FQGNSA. The CDR3 spans 14 residues.

The chain is built from TRBV4-3 and TRBJ2-3; possible D gene TRBD1, 7 bases. Germline-derived CDR1 and CDR2 are LGHNA and YSLEER. V shed 0 bases and J shed 4 bases, with 14 bases lying between them. The length of the CDR3 is 16 residues. The CDR3 nucleotides are TGCGCCAGCAGCCAAGACCAGGGGGGAAGCCCAGATACGCAGTATTTT. This translates into CASSQDQGGSPDTQYF.

The chain has TRBV6-1 and TRBJ2-3, with TRBD1 matching 7 bases. The germline CDR1 and CDR2 sequences are MNHNS and SASEGT. CDR3 length: 16 residues. J lost 2 bases, V lost 0 bases, and 5 bases had no gene match. This CDR3 reads CASSEAPTGITDTQYF. CDR3 nucleotide sequence: TGTGCCAGCAGTGAAGCCCCGACAGGGATCACAGATACGCAGTATTTT.

V gene TRBV27 combines with J gene TRBJ2-7; 7 bases match TRBD1. CDR1 MNHEY and CDR2 SMNVEV come from the germline V gene (reference sequence). The CDR3 spans 14 residues. The trim removed 6 bases at V and 2 bases at J, leaving 7 bases unmatched. CDR3 DNA sequence: TGTGCCAGCAGAGGTAGACAGGGAACCTACGAGCAGTACTTC. It yields the protein CASRGRQGTYEQYF.